This T cell receptor (beta chain) comes out of a study of a mutant IDH1 vaccine in newly diagnosed glioma. Study details: Patients had eight vaccinations, in weeks 1, 3, 5, 7, 11, 15, 19 and 23. First vaccine doses came 4-6 weeks after radiotherapy alone, or with temozolomide cycles. Most patients had radiochemotherapy with temozolomide before enrollment; others had one alone.

The time point was: week 5, during vaccination. All doses held 300 ug of mutant IDH1 20-mer peptide, with topical imiquimod. The method was immunoSEQ multiplex PCR; TCRdb's version includes in-frame clones alone and lacks a portion of them. This repertoire shows 75,000 to 85,000 clones, 75% to 95% found once; its top ten account for just over 0.55%. As concerns this clone: The target antigen is unknown.

Study-wide results and limits: Shifts in the top peripheral T cell clonotypes seemed unrelated to pseudoprogression.

The germline gives CDR1 SQVTM, CDR2 ANQGSEA. This CDR3 spans 14 amino acids. The germline V and J ends were trimmed by 4 bases and 2 bases, with 14 bases remaining between them. This TCR was sampled from a woman in her fifties or sixties with glioma. The chain has TRBV29-1 and TRBJ2-5, with D possibly TRBD2 on 5 matching bases. The material was PBMCs, obtained from a glioma patient whose treatment included an IDH1 peptide vaccine. The CDR3 reads CSVGLPGGQETQYF. The CDR3 DNA reads as TGCAGCGTTGGTCTCCCCGGAGGACAAGAGACCCAGTACTTC.